This T cell receptor beta chain was sequenced in a study of shared clonotypes between healthy human individuals. General observations from the study: Approximately 5% of naive CD4 clonotypes were shared across several donors.

Naivety among CD8 cells was defined by CD45RO negativity and positive CCR7 selection, thereby excluding terminally differentiated effector memory CD45RA+ cells. Donors, healthy HIV-negative adults, lacked recent acute infections or vaccinations. Adults of Caucasian background living in Nashville, Tennessee made up all donors. The CDR3 spans 16 residues. Germline-derived CDR1 and CDR2 are SGHRS and YFSETQ. The V segment lost 0 bases and the J segment 1 base; nucleotides outside the gene matches: 7. TCRdb's table, derived via immunoSEQ multiplex PCR, lists solely in-frame clones and lacks some. Among under 2,000,000 clones listed, over 85% were seen once. A remark on this clone: Its antigen is not known.

The sample was naive CD8+ T cells sorted from blood. The chain carries TRBV5-1 and TRBJ2-7; 7 nucleotides align to TRBD1. This clonotype originated in a man younger than 30 in good health. CDR3 sequence (DNA): TGCGCCAGCAGCTTGGAGAGCGACAGGGATTCCTACGAGCAGTACTTC. This translates into CASSLESDRDSYEQYF.